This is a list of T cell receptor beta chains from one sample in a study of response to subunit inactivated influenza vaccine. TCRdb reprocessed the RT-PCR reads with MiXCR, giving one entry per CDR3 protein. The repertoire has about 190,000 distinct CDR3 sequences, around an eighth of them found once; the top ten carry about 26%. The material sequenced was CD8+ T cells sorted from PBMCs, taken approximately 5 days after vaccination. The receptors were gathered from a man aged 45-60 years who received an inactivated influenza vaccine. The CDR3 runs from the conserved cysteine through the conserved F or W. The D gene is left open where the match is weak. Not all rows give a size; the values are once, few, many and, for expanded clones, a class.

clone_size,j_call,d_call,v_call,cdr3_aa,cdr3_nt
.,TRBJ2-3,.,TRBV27,CASSPYGTGTDTQYF,TGTGCCAGCAGTCCCTACGGGACTGGCACAGATACGCAGTATTTT
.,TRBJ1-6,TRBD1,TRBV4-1,CASSQSHPDTGVHSPLHF,TGCGCCAGCAGCCAGAGCCACCCCGACACAGGGGTCCATTCACCCCTCCACTTT
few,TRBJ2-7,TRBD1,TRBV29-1,CSVAAPGTGVYEQYF,TGCAGCGTGGCAGCCCCCGGGACAGGGGTCTACGAGCAGTACTTC
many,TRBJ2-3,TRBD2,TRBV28,CASSDTSGGLTDTQYF,TGTGCCAGCAGTGACACTAGCGGGGGACTCACAGATACGCAGTATTTT
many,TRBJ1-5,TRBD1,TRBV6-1,CASSDQGANQPQHF,TGTGCCAGCAGTGATCAGGGGGCGAATCAGCCCCAGCATTTT
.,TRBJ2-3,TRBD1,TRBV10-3,CAISEDLTGEVTDTQYF,TGTGCCATCAGTGAGGACCTGACAGGGGAAGTCACAGATACGCAGTATTTT
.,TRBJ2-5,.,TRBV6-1,CASSPGTDETQYF,TGTGCCAGCAGTCCTGGGACGGATGAGACCCAGTACTTC
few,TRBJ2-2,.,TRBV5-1,CASSLSVGLSTGELFF,TGCGCCAGCAGCTTGTCGGTCGGATTAAGCACCGGGGAGCTGTTTTTT
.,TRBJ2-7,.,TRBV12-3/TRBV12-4,CASSLKWHPSYEQYF,TGTGCCAGCAGTTTAAAGTGGCATCCATCCTACGAGCAGTACTTC
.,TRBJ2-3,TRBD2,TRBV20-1,CSARYSGSLPYTQYF,TGCAGTGCTAGATATAGCGGGAGCCTCCCCTATACGCAGTATTTT
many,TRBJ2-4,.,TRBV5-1,CASSLAWLGDIQYF,TGCGCCAGCAGCTTGGCCTGGCTGGGGGACATTCAGTACTTC
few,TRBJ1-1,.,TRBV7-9,CASSIYRGALFEAFF,TGTGCCAGCAGCATATACCGGGGGGCGTTATTTGAGGCTTTCTTT
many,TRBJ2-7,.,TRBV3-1,CASSQHSGTYEQYF,TGTGCCAGCAGCCAGCACAGCGGTACCTACGAGCAGTACTTC
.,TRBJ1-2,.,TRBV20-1,CSATGSLDYGYTF,TGCAGTGCTACGGGTAGTCTAGACTATGGCTACACCTTC
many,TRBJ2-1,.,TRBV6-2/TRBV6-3,CASSKDGGSYNEQFF,TGTGCCAGCAGTAAAGATGGCGGATCCTACAATGAGCAGTTCTTC
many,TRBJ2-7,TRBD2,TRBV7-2,CASSAIAGGEEQYF,TGTGCCAGCAGCGCAATAGCGGGAGGTGAAGAGCAGTACTTC
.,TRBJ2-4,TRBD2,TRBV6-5,CASSFRTSGVLAKNIQYF,TGTGCCAGCAGTTTCAGGACTAGCGGGGTTCTAGCCAAAAACATTCAGTACTTC
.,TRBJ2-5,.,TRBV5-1,CASSLSTGSQETQYF,TGCGCCAGCAGCCTGTCAACCGGGTCGCAAGAGACCCAGTACTTC
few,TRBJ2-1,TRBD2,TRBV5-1,CASSWPLAGGPTSEQFF,TGCGCCAGCAGCTGGCCCCTAGCGGGAGGGCCAACCAGTGAGCAGTTCTTC
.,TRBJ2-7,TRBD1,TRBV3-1,CASSQASLRDRGNEQYF,TGTGCCAGCAGCCAAGCCTCCCTCCGGGACAGGGGTAACGAGCAGTACTTC
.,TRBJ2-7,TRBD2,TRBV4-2,CASSPPLAGEYEQYF,TGTGCCAGCAGCCCTCCCCTGGCGGGGGAATACGAGCAGTACTTC
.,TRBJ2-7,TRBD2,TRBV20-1,CSSPGTSGVNYEQYF,TGCAGTTCTCCCGGGACTAGCGGAGTAAACTACGAGCAGTACTTC
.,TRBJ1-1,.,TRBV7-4,CASSRDRNTEAFF,TGTGCCAGCAGTAGAGACAGGAACACTGAAGCTTTCTTT
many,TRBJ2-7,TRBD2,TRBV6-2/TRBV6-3,CASSLAGGPYEQYF,TGTGCCAGCAGCTTAGCGGGGGGGCCCTACGAGCAGTACTTC
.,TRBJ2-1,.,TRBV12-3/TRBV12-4,CASSLNPRGNEQFF,TGTGCCAGCAGTTTAAACCCTAGGGGCAATGAGCAGTTCTTC
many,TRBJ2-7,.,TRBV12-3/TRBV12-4,CASSDMGYEQYF,TGTGCCAGCTCGGACATGGGCTACGAGCAGTACTTC
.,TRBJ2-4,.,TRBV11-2,CASSLARDIKNIQYF,TGTGCCAGCAGCTTAGCCCGGGACATCAAAAACATTCAGTACTTC
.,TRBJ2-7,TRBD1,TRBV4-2,CASNLRQGSSYEQYF,TGTGCCAGCAACCTTCGACAGGGGAGCTCCTACGAGCAGTACTTC
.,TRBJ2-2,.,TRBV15,CATSRARGNTGELFF,TGTGCCACCAGCAGAGCGAGGGGGAACACCGGGGAGCTGTTTTTT